This T cell receptor (beta chain) emerged from a study of shared clonotypes between healthy human individuals (dated by TCRdb to the early 2020s). As for the study more broadly: The cohort included a few men and two women between 18 and 49 years of age. Different laboratories and diverse techniques were used to prepare libraries and sequence TCR repertoires, to increase sequencing depth and limit assay-specific biases. For each donor, three plates each were used for CD4 naive and CD4 memory, two plates were used for CD8 naive, and one plate was used for CD8 memory. Between about 0.9 and 9 billion PBMCs per donor were obtained by leukapheresis. To estimate repertoire size and how much clonotypes are shared between individuals, the study performed deep sequencing of blood TCR repertoires from about 5 healthy adults. General findings and caveats noted by the study authors: Sampling was restricted to blood, and TCR repertoires in tissues likely differ from the TCR repertoires found in blood. Rarefaction of sorted-subset datasets indicated incomplete sequencing despite the large sequencing depth. Because the study included only a small number of donors, the genetic and exposure-history diversity represented was limited. Compared with non-shared clonotypes, the clonotypes found in all four sorted-subset donors had higher generation probabilities. When a few donors were compared, the shared fraction of clonotypes was 5% to 6.5% for naive CD4, 3.5% to 4% for naive CD8, 2.3% for memory CD4, and around 0.4% for memory CD8. Estimated clonotype richness was generally larger for naive than for memory subsets. Pairwise subsampling led to the expectation that sequencing depth would affect the degree of clonotype sharing among donors.

The CDR3 starts with the cysteine, ends with the phenylalanine, and has 15 residues. Just CDR3 DNA is preserved here, 45 bases in frame from base 1. The germline V and J ends show losses of 5 bases and 5 bases respectively, and no gene match explains 6 bases of the junction. The germline V gene specifies MRHNA as CDR1 and SNTAGT as CDR2. On this clone itself: The antigen it binds to is not known. Per-base quality was not reported, and no clone a single base away is much larger than it.

TCR CDR3 regions were amplified from genomic DNA by multiplex PCR using the deep immunoSEQ assay. Genomic DNA extracted from each cell subset was distributed evenly over all wells of several immunoSEQ 96-well plates, and each plate served as one replicate. For sorted subsets, around 0.2 ug genomic DNA, equal to 30,000 to 35,000 T cell genomes, was loaded into each replicate PCR. Purified libraries were quantified with a Qubit 3.0 fluorometer, sized on a Bioanalyzer 2100, and re-quantified with the KAPA Library Quantification kit. A separate single-read 150-cycle Illumina NextSeq 550 flow cell was used to sequence each immunoSEQ 96-well plate. The paper's data handling went like this. The immunoSEQ output contained only junctional sequences without quality scores, so filtering could not match that applied to full-length reads. To assign V/J genes and CDR3, sequences were annotated using PyIR, a Python wrapper for IgBLAST v1.9, with IMGT germline references. Reads were filtered out if the reads had weak V/J assignments (E-value above 1e-6), no CDR3, stop codons, out-of-frame junctions, or ambiguous translated residues. A V3J clonotype was defined by an identical inferred V gene, J gene, and CDR3 amino acid sequence. Percentage overlap between repertoires was computed as shared unique clonotypes divided by the size of the smaller repertoire. Richness of each repertoire was evaluated using RTK rarefaction, the Chao1 estimator, and Recon v2.1 estimates of unobserved clonotypes. OLGA was used to compute generation probabilities for all TCRbeta clonotypes that the gDNA method yielded from a handful of donors. Imported from immuneACCESS, the table was reduced by TCRdb to in-frame sequences with V and J called. These copies leave out some clones; in studies compared against another copy, an unresolved V gene accounts for under half, and the cause of the remainder is not known. Clone size and V and J calls were adopted from that table, with D and trimming inferred from the DNA. The sample table holds 95,000 to 120,000 clones, of which about 70% were seen once. Together, the top ten hold around 26% of the sample.

The donors were healthy, HIV-negative adults who had no recently reported acute infections or vaccinations. Every donor was a Caucasian adult residing in Nashville, Tennessee, USA. CD8 memory samples consisted of magnetically selected CD45RO+ cells combined with CCR7-negative CD45RA+ effector memory (TemRA) cells. Blood was obtained by leukapheresis, after which PBMCs were separated by Ficoll-Histopaque density gradient centrifugation and cryopreserved in liquid nitrogen vapor phase. Purity and quantity of every magnetically sorted T cell population were checked by analytical flow cytometry. Genomic DNA was isolated from every sorted fraction and measured by UV absorbance on a Nanodrop 2000c.

The chain links TRBV6-4 with TRBJ2-2, with 9 bases in between that match TRBD2. This sequence originates from a woman aged 25-40 years in good health. Sequenced material: memory CD8+ T cells sorted from blood. The cell subset or site label, read with the paper, signifies: CD45RO+ cells pooled with CCR7-negative TemRA cells. Read as DNA, the sequence is TGTGCCAGCAGTTTAGCGGGAGAGAGTACCGGGGAGCTGTTTTTT. This translates into CASSLAGESTGELFF.